These T cell receptor beta chains were read from a single sample in a study of T cell responses to AZD1222 COVID-19 vaccine. Using immunoSEQ multiplex PCR, the repertoire was profiled, and TCRdb retains in-frame clones only, with some absent. The repertoire consists of about 160,000 clones, with approximately 90% occurring once and the leading ten covering around 4.5%. The input for sequencing was peripheral blood, taken 28 days after the second AZD1222 dose. Source of these receptors: an adult who received the AZD1222 COVID-19 vaccine. Each CDR3 is given with its conserved first and last residue. The D gene is left open where the match is weak. Clone size is given for some rows only: seen once, a few or many times, or a class if the clone is expanded.

d_call	v_call	j_call	clone_size	cdr3_nt	cdr3_aa
.	TRBV10-2	TRBJ1-1	.	TGCGCCAGCACCACTACGACAGGCAGCAACAAAGCTTTCTTT	CASTTTTGSNKAFF
.	TRBV7-9	TRBJ1-1	.	TGTGCCAGCAGCCAAGAAAGGGGCGGGGGAACTGAAGCTTTCTTT	CASSQERGGGTEAFF
.	TRBV7-3	TRBJ1-1	.	TGTGCCAGCAGCTTAATAAAGGACCCTGCAAGGGGAGCTTTCTTT	CASSLIKDPARGAFF
.	TRBV5-8	TRBJ1-1	.	TGTGCCAGCAGCTTTACCCAAACAGCCACTGAAGCTTTCTTT	CASSFTQTATEAFF
.	TRBV7-9	TRBJ2-7	.	TGTGCCAGCAGCCCCCTCCCCGGGGAGCAGTACTTC	CASSPLPGEQYF
TRBD1	TRBV19	TRBJ2-7	.	TGTGCCAGTAGTTTTCTGGACAGGGCCTACGAGCAGTACTTC	CASSFLDRAYEQYF
.	TRBV10-2	TRBJ2-2	.	TGCGCCAGCAAGGAGGACGGGGAGCTGTTTTTT	CASKEDGELFF
.	TRBV2	TRBJ2-7	.	TGTGCCAGCAATGTTGTCAGGAGGGGTGGCGAGCAGTACTTC	CASNVVRRGGEQYF
.	TRBV7-8	TRBJ2-1	.	TGTGCCAGCAGCTTTTCAGATTCCTACAATGAGCAGTTCTTC	CASSFSDSYNEQFF
.	TRBV4-1	TRBJ1-3	few	TGCGCCAGCAGCCATCCCCTCCACTCTGGAAACACCATATATTTT	CASSHPLHSGNTIYF
TRBD1	TRBV29-1	TRBJ2-2	.	TGCAGCGCCGGGACAGGGGAAGGGACCGGGGAGCTGTTTTTT	CSAGTGEGTGELFF
.	TRBV6-5	TRBJ2-3	.	TGTGCCAGCAGTCAGCGGACAGATACGCAGTATTTT	CASSQRTDTQYF
.	TRBV15	TRBJ1-5	.	TGTGCCACCAGCAGAGATCCGGGGACGGACCAGCCCCAGCATTTT	CATSRDPGTDQPQHF
TRBD1	TRBV5-4	TRBJ2-2	.	TGTGCCAGCAGTTCAGGGGGCAAGAACACCGGGGAGCTGTTTTTT	CASSSGGKNTGELFF
.	TRBV19	TRBJ1-4	.	TGTGCCAGTAGTATACCCCGGGGGACTAATGAAAAACTGTTTTTT	CASSIPRGTNEKLFF
.	TRBV11-3	TRBJ1-1	once	TGTGCCAGCAGCTTAGGCGGAGGCGATGACACTGAAGCTTTCTTT	CASSLGGGDDTEAFF
.	TRBV2	TRBJ1-5	many	TGTGCCAGCAGTGTACTCCAAGGTCAGCCCCAGCATTTT	CASSVLQGQPQHF
.	TRBV24-1	TRBJ1-4	.	TGTGCCACCGACCCTCGGGGTGAAAAACTGTTTTTT	CATDPRGEKLFF
TRBD1	TRBV6-2/TRBV6-3	TRBJ2-7	.	TGTGCCAGCAGCAGAGGGACAGCTACCTACGAGCAGTACTTC	CASSRGTATYEQYF
TRBD1	TRBV6-5	TRBJ2-5	once	TGTGCCAGCAGAGTGGGACAGGGTCAAGAGACCCAGTACTTC	CASRVGQGQETQYF
.	TRBV5-4	TRBJ2-6	.	TGTGCCAGCAGCTTGAACCGGGGGATCCAGTCTGGGGCCAACGTCCTGACTTTC	CASSLNRGIQSGANVLTF
TRBD2	TRBV3-1/TRBV3-2	TRBJ2-4	.	TGTGCCAGCAGCCCCCGGACTAGCGGGGCTGGAGCCAAAAACATTCAGTACTTC	CASSPRTSGAGAKNIQYF
.	TRBV19	TRBJ1-1	few	TGTGCCAGTAAAGGGGGTACTGAAGCTTTCTTT	CASKGGTEAFF
TRBD1	TRBV2	TRBJ1-2	.	TGTGCCAGCAAGGATGGGAGCAGGGGGCAGACGGAGAGGGGCTACACCTTC	CASKDGSRGQTERGYTF
TRBD1	TRBV6-5	TRBJ2-7	.	TGTGCCAGCAGCCACAGGGGATCGGGCTCCTACGAGCAGTACTTC	CASSHRGSGSYEQYF
TRBD2	TRBV19	TRBJ2-2	.	TGTGCCATAGGGAGGGGAGGCACCGGGGAGCTGTTTTTT	CAIGRGGTGELFF
.	TRBV5-1	TRBJ1-4	.	TGCGCCAGCAGGGGGGGCGCGGCTAATGAAAAACTGTTTTTT	CASRGGAANEKLFF
TRBD2	TRBV6-2/TRBV6-3	TRBJ2-2	.	TGTGCCAGCAGCACCGGGACTAGCGGGATCGGGGAGCTGTTTTTT	CASSTGTSGIGELFF
.	TRBV10-3	TRBJ1-1	.	TGTGCCATCAGTGAACGGGACACTGAAGCTTTCTTT	CAISERDTEAFF
.	TRBV18	TRBJ2-2	.	TGTGCCAGCTCACCTCGGGCCGACACCGGGGAGCTGTTTTTT	CASSPRADTGELFF
TRBD1	TRBV5-1	TRBJ1-1	.	TGCGCCAGCAGCGGCGGACAGGGAAGGATGAACACTGAAGCTTTCTTT	CASSGGQGRMNTEAFF
TRBD1	TRBV2	TRBJ1-2	once	TGTGCCAGCAGAGACTTTAACAGGGGGCTAGACTATGGCTACACCTTC	CASRDFNRGLDYGYTF
.	TRBV9	TRBJ2-3	.	TGTGCCAGCAGCACAGGGATTTCCACCACAGATACGCAGTATTTT	CASSTGISTTDTQYF
.	TRBV28	TRBJ2-4	.	TGTGCCAGCAGTTCGCCCCACACGTTTAACATTCAGTACTTC	CASSSPHTFNIQYF
TRBD2	TRBV19	TRBJ2-5	.	TGTGCCAGTAGAGGACTAGAAGAGACCCAGTACTTC	CASRGLEETQYF
.	TRBV7-2	TRBJ1-4	.	TGTGCCAGCAGCCTAAGGGCCGGGGGGGCGAATGAAAAACTGTTTTTT	CASSLRAGGANEKLFF
.	TRBV24-1	TRBJ2-2	.	TGTGCCACCAGTGCGGGGGCCGGGACCGGGGAGCTGTTTTTT	CATSAGAGTGELFF
.	TRBV7-9	TRBJ2-1	.	TGTGCCAGCAGGGACGGGGACTCCTACAATGAGCAGTTCTTC	CASRDGDSYNEQFF
TRBD1	TRBV29-1	TRBJ1-6	.	TGCAGCGTTAGTTCCGGGACAGAGGTTGGATCACCCCTCCACTTT	CSVSSGTEVGSPLHF
.	TRBV11-2	TRBJ2-7	.	TGTGCCAGCAGCTTGAACAGGGTTTCCGAGCAGTACTTC	CASSLNRVSEQYF
.	TRBV29-1	TRBJ2-3	.	TGCAGCGTTGTTTCAGGGTCAGATACGCAGTATTTT	CSVVSGSDTQYF
.	TRBV7-9	TRBJ1-2	.	TGTGCCAGCAGCCGCGGGGACTATGGCTACACCTTC	CASSRGDYGYTF
.	TRBV7-9	TRBJ1-1	.	TGTGCCAGCAGCTTAGTAAAGGGGGTCGCTGAAGCTTTCTTT	CASSLVKGVAEAFF
.	TRBV18	TRBJ2-7	.	TGTGCCAGCTCACCCCGGGACACTGGGGTTTACGAGCAGTACTTC	CASSPRDTGVYEQYF
TRBD1	TRBV6-5	TRBJ1-5	.	TGTGCCAGCAATCGACAGGGAAACAATCAGCCCCAGCATTTT	CASNRQGNNQPQHF